This T cell receptor beta chain is from a study of breast tumors, draining lymph nodes, adjacent tissues. Study findings and constraints: That most tumor T cells come from lymph nodes remained unproven. Most tumor T cells seemingly derive from lymph node, then expand in tumor. Tumor repertoires ranked between lymph nodes and nontumor tissue in diversity, with V and J gene preferences. Luminal-like breast cancer showed significantly higher tumor–nontumor repertoire similarity than basal-like.

A single record per CDR3 protein comes from TCRdb applying MiXCR to the multiplex PCR reads. Here the sample spans roughly 130,000 distinct CDR3 sequences, about 30% being singletons. Axillary draining lymph nodes of breast cancer patients supplied the node samples. This clonotype was recorded at least ten times. Its antigen is as yet unknown. The CDR3 spans 14 residues. V lost 7 bases and J lost 2; bases outside the gene matches: 7. Germline V gene data show CDR1 as SGHTA and CDR2 as FQGNSA. This sequence originates from a female donor with breast cancer. Some clones in this sample may be carry-over from other donors' samples. Input material: axillary lymph node tissue. The rearrangement uses TRBV7-2 and TRBJ2-7; 8 nucleotides agree with TRBD1. CDR3 in amino acids: CASTPGTGPYEQYF. The CDR3 bases are TGTGCCAGCACCCCCGGGACAGGACCCTACGAGCAGTACTTC.